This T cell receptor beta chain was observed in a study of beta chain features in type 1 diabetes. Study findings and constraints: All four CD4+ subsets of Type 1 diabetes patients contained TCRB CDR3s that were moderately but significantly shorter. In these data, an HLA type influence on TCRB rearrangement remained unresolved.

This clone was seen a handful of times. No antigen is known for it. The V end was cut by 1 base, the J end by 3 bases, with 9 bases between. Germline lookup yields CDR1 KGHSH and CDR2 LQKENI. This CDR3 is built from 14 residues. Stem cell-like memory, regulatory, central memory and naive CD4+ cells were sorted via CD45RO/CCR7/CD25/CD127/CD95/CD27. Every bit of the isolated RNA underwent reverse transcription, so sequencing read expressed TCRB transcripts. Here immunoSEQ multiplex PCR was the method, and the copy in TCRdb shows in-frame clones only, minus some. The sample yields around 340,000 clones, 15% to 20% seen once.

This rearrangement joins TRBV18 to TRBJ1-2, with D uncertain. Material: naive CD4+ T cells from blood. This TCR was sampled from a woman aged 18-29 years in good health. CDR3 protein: CASSPQVADYGYTF. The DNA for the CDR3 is TGTGCCAGCTCACCACAGGTAGCGGACTATGGCTACACCTTC.